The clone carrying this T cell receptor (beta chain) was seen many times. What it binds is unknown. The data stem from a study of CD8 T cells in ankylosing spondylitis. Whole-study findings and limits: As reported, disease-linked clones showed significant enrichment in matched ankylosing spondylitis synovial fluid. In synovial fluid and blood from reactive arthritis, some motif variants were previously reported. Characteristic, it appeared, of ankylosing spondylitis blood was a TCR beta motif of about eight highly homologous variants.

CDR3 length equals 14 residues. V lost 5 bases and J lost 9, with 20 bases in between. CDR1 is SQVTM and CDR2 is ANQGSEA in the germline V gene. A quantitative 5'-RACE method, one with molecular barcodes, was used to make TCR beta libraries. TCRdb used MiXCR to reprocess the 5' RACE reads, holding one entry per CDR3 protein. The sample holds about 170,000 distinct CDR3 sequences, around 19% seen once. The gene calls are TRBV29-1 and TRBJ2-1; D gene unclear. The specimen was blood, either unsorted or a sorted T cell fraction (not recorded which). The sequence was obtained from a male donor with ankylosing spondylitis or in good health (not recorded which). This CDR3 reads CSVTLGSTDGEQFF. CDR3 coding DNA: TGCAGCGTTACCCTAGGGTCCACGGACGGTGAGCAGTTCTTC.